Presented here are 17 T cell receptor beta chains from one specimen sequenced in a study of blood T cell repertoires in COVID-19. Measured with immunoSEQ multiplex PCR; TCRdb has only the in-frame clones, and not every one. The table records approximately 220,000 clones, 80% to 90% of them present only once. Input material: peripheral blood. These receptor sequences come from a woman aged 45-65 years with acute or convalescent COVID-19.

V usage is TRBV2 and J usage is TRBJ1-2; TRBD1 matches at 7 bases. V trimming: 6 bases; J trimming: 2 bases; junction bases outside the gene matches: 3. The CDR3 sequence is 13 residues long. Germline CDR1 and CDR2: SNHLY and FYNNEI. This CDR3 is CASRGQENYGYTF. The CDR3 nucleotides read TGTGCCAGCAGAGGACAGGAGAACTATGGCTACACCTTC.

In DNA, the CDR3 is TGTGCCAGCTCACCCTTAACAGGGGTCGGGGCCAACGTCCTGACTTTC. Translated: CASSPLTGVGANVLTF. The V call is TRBV18, the J call TRBJ2-6; 7 bases map to TRBD1. CDR3 length: 16 residues. V shed 3 bases and J 4 bases; nucleotides not matched to a gene: 6. Germline CDR1 and CDR2: KGHSH and LQKENI. Full variable domain (remainder filled in from reference TRBV18 and TRBJ2-6): NAGVMQNPRHLVRRRGQEARLRCSPMKGHSHVYWYRQLPEEGLKFMVYLQKENIIDESGMPKERFSAEFPKEGPSILRIQQVVRGDSAAYFCASSPLTGVGANVLTFGAGSRLTVL.

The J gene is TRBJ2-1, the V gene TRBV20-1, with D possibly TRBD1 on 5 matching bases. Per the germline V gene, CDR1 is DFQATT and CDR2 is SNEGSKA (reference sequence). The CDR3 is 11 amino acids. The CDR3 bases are TGCGGAAAGGGGCAGTACAATGAGCAGTTCTTC. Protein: CGKGQYNEQFF.

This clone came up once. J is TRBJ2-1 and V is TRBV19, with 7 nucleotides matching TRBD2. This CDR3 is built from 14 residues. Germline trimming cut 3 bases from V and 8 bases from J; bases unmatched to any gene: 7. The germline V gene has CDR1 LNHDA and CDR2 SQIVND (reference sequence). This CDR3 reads CASSINRGDDEQFF. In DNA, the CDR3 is TGTGCCAGTAGTATCAATCGGGGGGATGATGAGCAGTTCTTC.

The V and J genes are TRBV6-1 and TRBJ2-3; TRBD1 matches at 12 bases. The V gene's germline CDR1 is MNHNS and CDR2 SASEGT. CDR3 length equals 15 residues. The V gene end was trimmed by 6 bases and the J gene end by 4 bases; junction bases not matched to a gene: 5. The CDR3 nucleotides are TGTGCCAGCAGGGGAGGGACAGGGGGCTCAGATACGCAGTATTTT. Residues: CASRGGTGGSDTQYF.

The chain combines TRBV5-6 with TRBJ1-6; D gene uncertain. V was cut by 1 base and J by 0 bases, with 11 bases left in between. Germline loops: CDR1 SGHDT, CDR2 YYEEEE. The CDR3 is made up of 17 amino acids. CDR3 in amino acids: CASSLRQSGSYNSPLHF. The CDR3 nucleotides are TGTGCCAGCAGCTTGCGGCAGTCGGGCTCCTATAATTCACCCCTCCACTTT.

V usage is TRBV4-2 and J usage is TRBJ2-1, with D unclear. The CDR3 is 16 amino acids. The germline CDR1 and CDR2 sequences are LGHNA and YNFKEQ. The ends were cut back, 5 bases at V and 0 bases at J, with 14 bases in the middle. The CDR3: CASSYREASSYNEQFF. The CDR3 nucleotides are TGTGCCAGCAGCTACCGCGAGGCTAGCTCCTACAATGAGCAGTTCTTC.

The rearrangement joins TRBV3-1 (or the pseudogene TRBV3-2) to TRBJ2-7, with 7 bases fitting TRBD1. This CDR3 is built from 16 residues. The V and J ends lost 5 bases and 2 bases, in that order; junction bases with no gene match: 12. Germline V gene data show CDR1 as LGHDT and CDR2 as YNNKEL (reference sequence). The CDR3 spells CASSRQGFPTTYEQYF. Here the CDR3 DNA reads TGTGCCAGCAGCAGACAGGGATTTCCTACGACCTACGAGCAGTACTTC.

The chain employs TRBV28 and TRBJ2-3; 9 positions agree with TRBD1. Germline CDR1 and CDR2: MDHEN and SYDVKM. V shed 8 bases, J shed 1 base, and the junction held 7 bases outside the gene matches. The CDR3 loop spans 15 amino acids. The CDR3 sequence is CASPPGTGRTDTQYF. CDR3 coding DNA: TGTGCCAGCCCCCCCGGGACAGGGCGCACAGATACGCAGTATTTT. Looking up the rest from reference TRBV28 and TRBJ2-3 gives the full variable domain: DVKVTQSSRYLVKRTGEKVFLECVQDMDHENMFWYRQDPGLGLRLIYFSYDVKMKEKGDIPEGYSVSREKKERFSLILESASTNQTSMYLCASPPGTGRTDTQYFGPGTRLTVL.

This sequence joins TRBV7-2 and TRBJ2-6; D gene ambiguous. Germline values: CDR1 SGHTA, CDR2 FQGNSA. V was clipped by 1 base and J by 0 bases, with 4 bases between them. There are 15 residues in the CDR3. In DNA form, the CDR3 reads TGTGCCAGCAGCTTAGACATCTCTGGGGCCAACGTCCTGACTTTC. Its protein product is CASSLDISGANVLTF.

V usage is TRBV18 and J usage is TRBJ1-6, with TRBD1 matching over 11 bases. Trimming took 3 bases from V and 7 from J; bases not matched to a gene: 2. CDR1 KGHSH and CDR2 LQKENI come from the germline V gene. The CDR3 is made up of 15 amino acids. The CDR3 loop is CASSPGQGGNSPLHF. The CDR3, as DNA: TGTGCCAGCTCACCGGGACAGGGGGGAAATTCACCCCTCCACTTT.

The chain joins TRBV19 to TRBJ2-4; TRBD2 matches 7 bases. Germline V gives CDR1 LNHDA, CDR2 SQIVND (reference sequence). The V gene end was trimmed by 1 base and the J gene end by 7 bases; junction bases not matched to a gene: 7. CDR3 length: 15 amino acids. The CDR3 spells CASSIGGGPGNIQYF. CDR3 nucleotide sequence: TGTGCCAGTAGTATAGGGGGGGGTCCAGGGAACATTCAGTACTTC.

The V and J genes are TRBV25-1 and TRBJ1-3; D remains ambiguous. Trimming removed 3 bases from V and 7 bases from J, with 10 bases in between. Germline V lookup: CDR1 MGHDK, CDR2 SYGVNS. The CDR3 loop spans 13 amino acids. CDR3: CASSDGGRNTIYF. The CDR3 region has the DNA TGTGCCAGCAGTGATGGAGGAAGGAACACCATATATTTT.

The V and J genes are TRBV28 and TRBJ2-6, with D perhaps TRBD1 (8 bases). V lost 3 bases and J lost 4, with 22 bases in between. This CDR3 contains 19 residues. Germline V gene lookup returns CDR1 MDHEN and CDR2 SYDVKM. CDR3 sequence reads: CASSFTWTGRVRGANVLTF. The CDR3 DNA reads TGTGCCAGCAGTTTCACCTGGACAGGGAGGGTGAGGGGGGCCAACGTCCTGACTTTC.

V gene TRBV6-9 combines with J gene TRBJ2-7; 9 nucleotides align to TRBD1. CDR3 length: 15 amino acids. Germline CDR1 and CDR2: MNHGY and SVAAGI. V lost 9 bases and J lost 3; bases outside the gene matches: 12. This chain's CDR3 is CARNRGDREDYEQYF. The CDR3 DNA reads TGTGCCAGAAACAGGGGGGACAGGGAGGACTACGAGCAGTACTTC.

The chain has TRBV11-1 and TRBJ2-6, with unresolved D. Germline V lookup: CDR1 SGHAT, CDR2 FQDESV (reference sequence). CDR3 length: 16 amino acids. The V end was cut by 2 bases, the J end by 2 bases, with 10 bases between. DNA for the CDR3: TGTGCCAGCAGCTTATCCCGCAGCGCTGGGGCCAACGTCCTGACTTTC. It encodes CASSLSRSAGANVLTF.

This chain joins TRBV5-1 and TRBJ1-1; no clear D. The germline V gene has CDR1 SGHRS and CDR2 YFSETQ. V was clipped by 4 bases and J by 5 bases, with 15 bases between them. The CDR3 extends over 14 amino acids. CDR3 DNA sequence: TGCGCCAGCAGCCCTGGTAGGGAGGGAACTGAAGCTTTCTTT. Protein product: CASSPGREGTEAFF. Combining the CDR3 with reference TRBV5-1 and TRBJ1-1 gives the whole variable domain KAGVTQTPRYLIKTRGQQVTLSCSPISGHRSVSWYQQTPGQGLQFLFEYFSETQRNKGNFPGRFSGRQFSNSRSEMNVSTLELGDSALYLCASSPGREGTEAFFGQGTRLTVV.